This T cell receptor (beta chain) was sequenced in a study of shared clonotypes between healthy human individuals. Background on the study: CD4 naive and memory got three plates each, CD8 naive two, CD8 memory one.

J lost 9 bases, V lost 0 bases, and 1 base had no gene match. The V gene's germline CDR1 is SGHNT and CDR2 YYREEE (reference sequence). CDR3 length: 12 residues. TCRdb's table, derived via immunoSEQ multiplex PCR, lists solely in-frame clones and lacks some. The sample records around 350,000 clones, more than 60% being singletons. Whole-study findings and limits: Naive CD4 clonotype sharing across a few donors was 4% to 5.5%. Rarefaction showed sorted-subset sequencing was incomplete despite large depth. Naive subsets usually exceeded memory subsets in estimated richness.

Comments on this clone: The antigen is undetermined.

Input material: memory CD4+ T cells sorted from blood. Subset indicated: CD45RA-negative fraction. This clonotype was sampled from a young man in good health. This chain links TRBV5-4 with TRBJ1-2; 8 bases match TRBD1. The CDR3 spells CASSLGTGSYTF. CDR3 DNA sequence: TGTGCCAGCAGCTTGGGGACAGGGAGCTACACCTTC.